The sample holds a few counts of the clone carrying this T cell receptor (beta chain). Its antigen remains unidentified. Within the sample, other DNA sequences also encode this same CDR3. The sample is drawn from a study of beta chain features in type 1 diabetes. CD45RO/CCR7/CD25/CD127/CD95/CD27 staining was used to isolate CD4+ naive, central memory, regulatory and stem cell-like memory cells by sorting. Purity of each sorted population was above 95%. Study-wide results and caveats: Moderately but significantly shorter TCRB CDR3s were found in Type 1 diabetes patients in all four CD4+ subsets. Across patients, naive, central memory and Treg TCRB repertoires exhibited apparently greater similarity than was observed across healthy donors.

The CDR3 totals 12 residues. Trimming left V 0 bases short and J 5 bases short, with 7 bases between. CDR1 and CDR2 from the germline V gene are GTSNPN and SVGIG (reference sequence). Every bit of the isolated RNA underwent reverse transcription, so sequencing read expressed TCRB transcripts. Libraries were prepared by immunoSEQ multiplex PCR; TCRdb keeps only in-frame clonotypes and omits some of them. This sample has 250,000 to 300,000 clones, with roughly a quarter found just once. The chain carries TRBV30 and TRBJ2-5; D may be TRBD2 (5 bases). The sequenced sample consisted of naive CD4+ T cells from blood. This sequence originates from a woman aged 30 to 39 with type 1 diabetes. CDR3 sequence: CAWSVGGETQYF. Written as DNA, the CDR3 is TGTGCCTGGAGTGTAGGCGGGGAGACCCAGTACTTC.